This passage covers 12 T cell receptor beta chains from one sample sequenced in a study of blood T cell repertoires in COVID-19. The data were produced by immunoSEQ multiplex PCR, yet TCRdb's version contains in-frame clones alone and is incomplete. The table records under 250,000 clones, 85% to 90% of them present only once. The specimen sequenced was peripheral blood. The receptors originated from a man aged 50 to 59 with COVID-19, enrolled during active disease.

In DNA form, the CDR3 reads TGTGCCAGCAGCTTAGTTACAAGAGGCACCGGGGAGCTGTTTTTT. Its protein is CASSLVTRGTGELFF. The chain links TRBV7-8 to TRBJ2-2; D not resolved. V was trimmed by 1 base and J by 4 bases, leaving 10 bases between them. Germline values: CDR1 SGHVS, CDR2 FQNEAQ. CDR3 size: 15 residues.

This chain joins TRBV6-5 and TRBJ1-5; D perhaps matches TRBD1 (5 bases). V lost 2 bases, J lost 4 bases, and 15 bases lay in between. The CDR3 runs to 16 residues. Germline values: CDR1 MNHEY, CDR2 SVGAGI. CDR3 bases: TGTGCCAGCAGTTACCGGGTTAGTGGGGGGAATCAGCCCCAGCATTTT. Protein: CASSYRVSGGNQPQHF.

The gene calls are TRBV4-3 and TRBJ2-1; 13 bases are a match to TRBD2. CDR1 is LGHNA and CDR2 is YSLEER in the germline V gene. The CDR3 extends over 15 amino acids. The V segment lost 0 bases and the J segment 7 bases; nucleotides outside the gene matches: 0. Written as DNA, the CDR3 is TGCGCCAGCAGCCAAGAGGGACTAGCGGGGAATGAGCAGTTCTTC. This sequence encodes CASSQEGLAGNEQFF.

The chain carries TRBV21-1 and TRBJ2-3; the table's TRBD2 call for D was not verified on the DNA. TRBV21-1 is a recognized pseudogene. This CDR3 has 14 amino acids. CDR3: CASTHLEVFDTQYF. In DNA, the CDR3 is TGTGCCAGCACCCATCTGGAGGTTTTCGATACGCAGTATTTT.

The CDR3 DNA reads as TGCAGCGTTGCCCGGGGGGCCGACACCGGGGAGCTGTTTTTT. Its protein product is CSVARGADTGELFF. The chain links TRBV29-1 to TRBJ2-2; TRBD2 might be the D (7 bases). Germline-derived CDR1 and CDR2 are SQVTM and ANQGSEA. The CDR3 is 14 residues long. Trimming removed 4 bases from V and 3 bases from J, with 12 bases in between.

The chain combines TRBV6-4 with TRBJ1-1; a weak D match, TRBD1 (5 bases). The CDR3 sequence is 13 residues long. Trimming removed 6 bases at V and 5 bases at J, with 13 bases between. Per the germline V gene, CDR1 is MRHNA and CDR2 is SNTAGT. CDR3 region: CASRPSGGTEAFF. CDR3 nucleotides: TGTGCCAGCAGGCCGTCGGGGGGGACTGAAGCTTTCTTT.

The J gene is TRBJ2-5, the V gene TRBV30; D is uncertain. This CDR3 is 13 amino acids long. Trimming removed 2 bases at V and 3 bases at J, with 10 bases between. Germline assignment: CDR1 GTSNPN and CDR2 SVGIG (reference sequence). CDR3: CAWSFAGEETQYF. CDR3 DNA: TGTGCCTGGAGTTTTGCCGGAGAAGAGACCCAGTACTTC.

V and J are TRBV18 and TRBJ2-7; 11 nucleotides line up with TRBD2. The V gene end was trimmed by 0 bases and the J gene end by 2 bases; junction bases not matched to a gene: 3. CDR3 size: 16 residues. CDR1 and CDR2 (germline): KGHSH, LQKENI. As DNA, the CDR3 is TGTGCCAGCTCACCACCCCAACTAGCGGGAGCCTACGAGCAGTACTTC. Protein sequence: CASSPPQLAGAYEQYF. The entire variable domain, with the rest obtained from reference TRBV18 and TRBJ2-7, is as follows: NAGVMQNPRHLVRRRGQEARLRCSPMKGHSHVYWYRQLPEEGLKFMVYLQKENIIDESGMPKERFSAEFPKEGPSILRIQQVVRGDSAAYFCASSPPQLAGAYEQYFGPGTRLTVT.

The rearrangement links TRBV27 to TRBJ1-2; D is unclear. The CDR3 consists of 13 residues. Trimming stripped 6 bases from V and 0 bases from J, with 8 bases between. From germline, CDR1 is MNHEY and CDR2 SMNVEV (reference sequence). CDR3 nucleotides: TGTGCCAGCAGCCGGTTGTCTAACTATGGCTACACCTTC. Its translation is CASSRLSNYGYTF.

The rearrangement uses TRBV10-3 and TRBJ2-7, with 8 bases identical to TRBD1. V was pared by 7 bases and J by 1 base, with 6 bases of the junction left unmatched. This CDR3 is 14 amino acids long. The germline gives CDR1 ENHRY, CDR2 SYGVKD. CDR3 nucleotide sequence: TGTGCCATCACCCGACAGGGGAGTTCCTACGAGCAGTACTTC. Its protein is CAITRQGSSYEQYF.

V gene TRBV6-5 combines with J gene TRBJ2-7, with 9 positions matching TRBD1. Germline values: CDR1 MNHEY, CDR2 SVGAGI. V was clipped by 6 bases and J by 6 bases; unmatched bases: 15. The CDR3 spans 16 residues. The CDR3 loop is CASSYNPGQGAGEQYF. CDR3 nucleotides: TGTGCCAGCAGCTACAACCCGGGACAGGGAGCAGGCGAGCAGTACTTC.

The table lists this clone with a few counts. The gene calls are TRBV3-1 (or the pseudogene TRBV3-2) and TRBJ2-2, with D unclear. Per the germline V gene, CDR1 is LGHDT and CDR2 is YNNKEL (reference sequence). V lost 2 bases to trimming and J lost 5 bases, with 6 bases between them. There are 13 residues in the CDR3. CDR3 nucleotide sequence: TGTGCCAGCAGCCAATGGAGTACCGGGGAGCTGTTTTTT. This encodes CASSQWSTGELFF.